This record covers a single T cell receptor beta chain. This sample is drawn from a study of blood T cell repertoires in COVID-19. Study overall: Italy, Spain and the United States were the sources of the convalescent and acute COVID-19 samples. PBMCs, B-cell-depleted T cells, or T cells were the source of the cDNA or gDNA that made up the material.

Per the original methods: Reference gene primers were amplified, and this amplification served to estimate nucleated cell counts. TCRdb's copy holds only in-frame clones and misses some; the assay was immunoSEQ multiplex PCR. Clone size and V and J calls were adopted from that table, with D and trimming inferred from the DNA. Among roughly 310,000 clones, 70% to 90% were seen once, and the ten largest hold about 3.9%. The receptor was isolated from a woman aged 45-65 years with active or convalescent COVID-19. Sequencing used peripheral blood.

In DNA form, the CDR3 reads TGTGCCTGGAGTCCCGGACAGTGGGTGCAGTTCTTC. As protein: CAWSPGQWVQFF. The chain joins TRBV30 to TRBJ2-1; TRBD1 might be the D (6 bases). The V gene's germline CDR1 is GTSNPN and CDR2 SVGIG (reference sequence). Deletions cut 2 bases from V and 12 bases from J, with 14 bases between. There are 12 residues in the CDR3.